This T cell receptor (beta chain) was retrieved from a study of T cell responses to AZD1222 COVID-19 vaccine. Whole-study results and caveats: Sampling captured repertoires only after the peak T cell response. Donors in the cohort were predominantly white British and more often female, and clonal diversity was possibly underestimated.

For this clone: Its antigen remains unknown.

Generated by immunoSEQ multiplex PCR, the TCRdb table keeps only in-frame clones and is missing some. The table has over 70,000 clones, approximately 81% seen once. This CDR3 is built from 14 residues. Looked up from germline, CDR1 is SGHTA and CDR2 is FQGTGA. Trimming pared 5 bases from V and 4 bases from J, leaving 11 bases between. The rearrangement links TRBV7-3 to TRBJ2-2; the D gene is possibly TRBD2 (6 bases). The sequencing here drew on peripheral blood, taken on day 0 of AZD1222 vaccination. This receptor was taken from an adult in good health. The CDR3 DNA sequence: TGTGCCAGCAGCCAGGGACTTACCACCGGGGAGCTGTTTTTT. Protein: CASSQGLTTGELFF. Filled out from reference TRBV7-3 and TRBJ2-2, the complete variable domain reads GAGVSQTPSNKVTEKGKYVELRCDPISGHTALYWYRQSLGQGPEFLIYFQGTGAADDSGLPNDRFFAVRPEGSVSTLKIQRTERGDSAVYLCASSQGLTTGELFFGEGSRLTVL.